Following are 26 T cell receptor beta chains from one sample sequenced in a study of T-cell memory formation after mild COVID-19. MiXCR, applied by TCRdb to the 5' RACE reads, yields one record per CDR3 protein. Of approximately 450,000 distinct CDR3 sequences in the sample, roughly 20% were seen once. Sequencing was performed on PBMCs or a T cell subset sorted from them (not recorded which). All receptors derive from an adult woman who had mild COVID-19 (a few samples of this study predate the infection). Cell type and time point are not known.

This clonotype has only a few counts. The chain employs TRBV5-1 and TRBJ2-3, with TRBD2 matching over 14 bases. Germline V gives CDR1 SGHRS, CDR2 YFSETQ. The CDR3 has 17 residues. V was pared by 0 bases and J by 3 bases, with 3 bases of the junction left unmatched. CDR3 protein: CASSLEGLAGGTDTQYF. As DNA, the CDR3 is TGCGCCAGCAGCTTGGAAGGACTAGCGGGGGGTACAGATACGCAGTATTTT.

The chain employs TRBV7-9 and TRBJ1-1; D might be TRBD1 (5 bases). This CDR3 contains 15 residues. The germline gives CDR1 SEHNR, CDR2 FQNEAQ (reference sequence). V was trimmed by 1 base and J by 6 bases, leaving 15 bases between them. CDR3 sequence (DNA): TGTGCCAGCAGCTTAGTCGGGGCTGACACACCTGAAGCTTTCTTT. This translates into CASSLVGADTPEAFF.

The rearrangement joins TRBV20-1 to TRBJ2-7; 11 bases are a match to TRBD2. V lost 6 bases to trimming and J lost 3 bases; unmatched junction nucleotides: 10. The germline CDR1 and CDR2 sequences are DFQATT and SNEGSKA (reference sequence). The CDR3 length is 15 residues. This CDR3 reads CSAVPVAGGHYEQYF. The CDR3 DNA reads TGCAGTGCCGTACCCGTAGCGGGAGGGCACTACGAGCAGTACTTC.

This clonotype was seen a handful of times. This chain links TRBV11-2 with TRBJ1-1, with D unclear. The CDR3 contains 15 residues. Per the germline V gene, CDR1 is SGHAT and CDR2 is FQNNGV. V lost 4 bases to trimming and J lost 1 base, with 13 bases between them. CDR3: CASSSRWRANTEAFF. The DNA for the CDR3 is TGTGCCAGCAGCTCTCGATGGAGAGCGAACACTGAAGCTTTCTTT. The full variable domain, rest sourced from reference TRBV11-2 and TRBJ1-1, is EAGVAQSPRYKIIEKRQSVAFWCNPISGHATLYWYQQILGQGPKLLIQFQNNGVVDDSQLPKDRFSAERLKGVDSTLKIQPAKLEDSAVYLCASSSRWRANTEAFFGQGTRLTVV.

In this sample, this clonotype turned up a few times. The chain uses TRBV7-9 and TRBJ2-5; tentatively, D is TRBD2 (6 bases). The CDR3 has 15 residues. The V end was cut by 5 bases, the J end by 2 bases, with 15 bases between. Germline V gene lookup returns CDR1 SEHNR and CDR2 FQNEAQ (reference sequence). CDR3 loop: CASSAMGGEQETQYF. CDR3 in DNA: TGTGCCAGCAGCGCGATGGGGGGAGAACAAGAGACCCAGTACTTC. The whole variable domain, filled in from reference TRBV7-9 and TRBJ2-5, reads DTGVSQNPRHKITKRGQNVTFRCDPISEHNRLYWYRQTLGQGPEFLTYFQNEAQLEKSRLLSDRFSAERPKGSFSTLEIQRTEQGDSAMYLCASSAMGGEQETQYFGPGTRLLVL.

The V call is TRBV7-8, the J call TRBJ1-6, with 7 bases lining up with TRBD1. The CDR3 is 14 amino acids. Germline CDR1 is SGHVS and CDR2 is FQNEAQ. J was trimmed by 7 bases and V by 4 bases; bases with no gene match: 4. The CDR3, as DNA: TGTGCCAGCAGCTGGGGACAGACCAATTCACCCCTCCACTTT. It specifies CASSWGQTNSPLHF.

This clonotype was detected ten times or more. V usage is TRBV25-1 and J usage is TRBJ2-7; the D gene is possibly TRBD2 (6 bases). This CDR3 has 13 residues. The germline V and J ends were trimmed by 6 bases and 5 bases, with 14 bases remaining between them. Per the germline V gene, CDR1 is MGHDK and CDR2 is SYGVNS. CDR3 bases: TGTGCCAGCAGCCTCGGGGGAGCTAACGAGCAGTACTTC. The encoded protein is CASSLGGANEQYF.

In its sample, this clonotype was seen many times. The chain uses TRBV3-1 and TRBJ2-1; 12 bases fit TRBD2. V shed 4 bases, J shed 2 bases, and the junction held 6 bases outside the gene matches. CDR1 is LGHDT and CDR2 is YNNKEL in the germline V gene (reference sequence). The CDR3 runs to 17 residues. As DNA, the CDR3 is TGTGCCAGCAGCCCGATTCTAGCGGGAGGGCCCTACAATGAGCAGTTCTTC. Amino acid sequence: CASSPILAGGPYNEQFF.

This clonotype was detected many times. The gene calls are TRBV30 and TRBJ2-7, with D possibly being TRBD2 (5 bases). Looked up from germline, CDR1 is GTSNPN and CDR2 is SVGIG (reference sequence). This CDR3 comprises 13 residues. V dropped 2 bases and J dropped 3 bases, with 11 bases sitting between them. The chain's CDR3 is CAWSLGVGYEQYF. The CDR3 bases are TGTGCCTGGAGTCTGGGAGTTGGCTACGAGCAGTACTTC.

In this sample, this clonotype turned up a few times. The chain joins TRBV5-4 to TRBJ2-5, with D hard to call. In germline, CDR1 is SGHNT, CDR2 YYREEE (reference sequence). The CDR3 has 12 amino acids. Trimming stripped 4 bases from V and 4 bases from J, with 8 bases between. The CDR3 loop is CASSPWAETQYF. In DNA form, the CDR3 reads TGTGCCAGCAGCCCATGGGCAGAGACCCAGTACTTC.

This clonotype was seen more than once but under ten times. The chain joins TRBV20-1 to TRBJ1-1; 8 bases line up with TRBD1. There are 16 residues in the CDR3. Germline-derived CDR1 and CDR2 are DFQATT and SNEGSKA (reference sequence). Germline trimming cut 3 bases from V and 1 base from J; bases unmatched to any gene: 10. CDR3 sequence reads: CSARVKWTGSNTEAFF. The DNA of the CDR3 is TGCAGTGCTAGGGTAAAGTGGACAGGGTCGAACACTGAAGCTTTCTTT.

The rearrangement uses TRBV20-1 and TRBJ1-1; D is uncertain. The CDR3 spans 13 residues. V was shortened by 1 base and J by 7 bases, with 13 bases between the two germline ends. CDR1 DFQATT and CDR2 SNEGSKA come from the germline V gene (reference sequence). For the CDR3, the DNA is TGCAGTGCTAGAGCCCAAGGAAGGAGTGAAGCTTTCTTT. This translates into CSARAQGRSEAFF.

The sample holds a few counts of this clonotype. The chain carries TRBV20-1 and TRBJ1-1, with 9 bases matching TRBD1. This CDR3 has 12 amino acids. From germline, CDR1 is DFQATT and CDR2 SNEGSKA (reference sequence). The CDR3 coding sequence is TGCATGGGGGGACAGGGAGGTACTGAAGCTTTCTTT. Protein: CMGGQGGTEAFF.

For the CDR3, the DNA is TGTGCCAGCAGCCAAGCGGTAGGCTACAGGGAGTCCACCTACGAGCAGTACTTC. This sequence encodes CASSQAVGYRESTYEQYF. V usage is TRBV4-2 and J usage is TRBJ2-7; D might be TRBD1 (6 bases). V shed 1 base and J shed 2 bases, with 21 bases lying between them. CDR1 and CDR2 from the germline V gene are LGHNA and YNFKEQ. This CDR3 is 18 amino acids long.

This clonotype occurred a few times. Written as DNA, the CDR3 is TGCGCCAGCAGCCAGTCCCGGCAAGAGCAGTTCTTC. As protein: CASSQSRQEQFF. The chain couples TRBV4-3 to TRBJ2-1; D gene unclear. CDR3 size: 12 residues. Germline CDR1 LGHNA, CDR2 YSLEER. V was trimmed by 3 bases and J by 10 bases, leaving 10 bases between them.

The gene calls are TRBV7-2 and TRBJ2-3; D unresolved. Looked up from germline, CDR1 is SGHTA and CDR2 is FQGNSA. V was pared by 3 bases and J by 6 bases, with 13 bases between. The CDR3 length is 14 residues. The CDR3 is CASSLEPRSDTQYF. The CDR3 bases are TGTGCCAGCAGCTTGGAACCTAGGTCGGATACGCAGTATTTT.

The V and J genes are TRBV20-1 and TRBJ2-7, with 9 bases matching TRBD1. Germline CDR1 is DFQATT and CDR2 is SNEGSKA (reference sequence). V shed 0 bases, J shed 3 bases, and the junction held 6 bases outside the gene matches. There are 15 residues in the CDR3. The CDR3: CSARDSGTGNYEQYF. CDR3 sequence (DNA): TGCAGTGCTAGAGATTCCGGGACAGGGAACTACGAGCAGTACTTC.

This sequence joins TRBV5-1 and TRBJ2-3; D ambiguous. CDR1 and CDR2 (germline): SGHRS, YFSETQ. Trimming stripped 3 bases from V and 1 base from J, with 18 bases between. The CDR3 is 17 residues long. The CDR3 nucleotides read TGCGCCAGCAGCTCGGGTTCGGCATCCCCCCGCACAGATACGCAGTATTTT. This encodes CASSSGSASPRTDTQYF.

The chain employs TRBV24-1 and TRBJ1-2, with 7 nucleotides matching TRBD1. The CDR3 has 15 residues. J was trimmed by 8 bases and V by 0 bases; bases with no gene match: 8. The germline gives CDR1 KGHDR, CDR2 SFDVKD. The CDR3 DNA is TGTGCCACCAGTGATTTGGGGTCAGGGGGTGCCGGCTACACCTTC. Translation: CATSDLGSGGAGYTF.

This sequence joins TRBV7-9 and TRBJ1-3, with a weak D call TRBD1 (5 bases). Looked up from germline, CDR1 is SEHNR and CDR2 is FQNEAQ (reference sequence). The CDR3 has 17 amino acids. The V end lost 5 bases, the J end lost 0 bases, and 17 bases lay between the germline ends. The CDR3 loop reads CASSPSQRGYSGNTIYF. The CDR3 coding sequence is TGTGCCAGCAGCCCCAGTCAAAGGGGATACTCTGGAAACACCATATATTTT.

The V gene is TRBV19, the J gene TRBJ2-2; weak D call: TRBD1 (6 bases). In germline, CDR1 is LNHDA, CDR2 SQIVND (reference sequence). This CDR3 has 15 residues. Between the trimmed V and J ends, which lost 6 bases and 2 bases, there was a span of 13 bases. The DNA of the CDR3 is TGTGCCAGTAGGATGGACAGCGGCAACACCGGGGAGCTGTTTTTT. Translating gives CASRMDSGNTGELFF.

The V and J genes are TRBV20-1 and TRBJ2-7; the D gene is possibly TRBD2 (5 bases). Deletions cut 2 bases from V and 0 bases from J, with 14 bases between. CDR3 size: 15 residues. Germline V gene lookup returns CDR1 DFQATT and CDR2 SNEGSKA (reference sequence). CDR3 loop: CSARLGERPSYEQYF. CDR3 coding DNA: TGCAGTGCTAGACTTGGCGAGCGGCCCTCCTACGAGCAGTACTTC.

This clonotype was seen at least ten times. The rearrangement links TRBV5-1 to TRBJ2-2; no firm D call. Trimming removed 3 bases at V and 5 bases at J, with 14 bases between. CDR3 length: 15 residues. The germline gives CDR1 SGHRS, CDR2 YFSETQ. CDR3 nucleotide sequence: TGCGCCAGCAGCTCTTCAGACACCCAAACCGGGGAGCTGTTTTTT. It yields the protein CASSSSDTQTGELFF.

This clonotype showed up just a few times. The chain uses TRBV24-1 and TRBJ2-5, with 7 bases that match TRBD2. CDR3 length equals 16 residues. V gave up 5 bases and J gave up 2 bases; unmatched junction bases: 10. The V gene's germline CDR1 is KGHDR and CDR2 SFDVKD. CDR3 region: CATSGSAGVSQETQYF. The CDR3 bases are TGTGCCACCAGTGGCTCCGCGGGGGTATCACAAGAGACCCAGTACTTC.

A few counts support this clonotype. J is TRBJ1-1 and V is TRBV19, with 7 bases fitting TRBD1. V lost 7 bases to trimming and J lost 1 base; unmatched junction nucleotides: 6. Germline V gene lookup returns CDR1 LNHDA and CDR2 SQIVND (reference sequence). The CDR3 covers 14 residues. The CDR3 region is CASNTDRTNTEAFF. CDR3 DNA sequence: TGTGCCAGTAACACGGACAGGACGAACACTGAAGCTTTCTTT.

A few counts support this clonotype. The chain couples TRBV6-5 to TRBJ1-1, with a weak D call TRBD1 (5 bases). Between the trimmed V and J ends, which lost 0 bases and 4 bases, there was a span of 6 bases. Germline lookup yields CDR1 MNHEY and CDR2 SVGAGI. The CDR3 sequence is 13 residues long. The CDR3 DNA follows: TGTGCCAGCAGTTACTCGAGGGGCACTGAAGCTTTCTTT. This codes for CASSYSRGTEAFF.